The clone carrying this T cell receptor (beta chain) has ten or more counts. Its matching antigen is unknown. TCR beta CDR3 region amplification was performed from RNA transcripts. The TCR CDR3 was amplified in a first-round RT-PCR using the HTBI primer set. TCRdb fed the multiplex PCR reads into MiXCR, producing one record per CDR3 protein. The table has roughly 560,000 distinct CDR3 sequences, roughly 14% seen once; the top ten hold approximately 4.3%. This sample was included in a study of T cells in Graves' hyperthyroidism and ophthalmopathy. The CDR3 contains 13 residues. V lost 8 bases to trimming and J lost 6 bases; unmatched junction nucleotides: 9. Overall study results and limits: Blood also carried most thyroid clonotypes expanded above 0.001. Progression to ophthalmopathy was predicted a median of roughly 6.5 months early.

Patients with ophthalmopathy all had a Clinical Activity Score of at least 3, a NOSPECS grade of at least 4 and duration under 3 months. It was uncontrolled infection, other autoimmune disease, pregnancy or lactation that excluded patients. Source material: blood. The sequence was obtained from a woman in her thirties or forties with Graves' ophthalmopathy. This chain connects TRBV12-3 or TRBV12-4 to TRBJ1-2; 7 positions match TRBD1. The CDR3 is CASSTGVSDGYTF. The CDR3 region has the DNA TGTGCCAGCTCTACAGGGGTATCGGATGGCTACACCTTC.